This T cell receptor (beta chain) was recorded in a study of T-cell memory formation after mild COVID-19 (dated by TCRdb to the early 2020s). Looking at the study overall: Most TCR sequence clusters were specific to one of the two donors. Two young, previously healthy adult volunteers, one female and one male, were included in the cohort. Longitudinal TCRalpha and TCRbeta repertoire sequencing tracked T-cell clones expanding and contracting after mild COVID-19 in two donors.

V loses 4 bases of germline sequence and J loses 2 bases, and the interval between the two ends is 21 bases. The CDR3 contains 17 residues, cysteine and phenylalanine counted. The kept DNA is CDR3 alone, 51 bases in frame from the first base. The sequencer was an Illumina NovaSeq 6000. TCRalpha and TCRbeta cDNA libraries were constructed by 5'RACE with constant-segment primers, with sample barcodes and unique molecular identifiers being introduced. RNA was extracted from every sample with Trizol reagent. Libraries were amplified in two PCR steps, with a second sample barcode and Illumina TruSeq adapters added in the second step. The libraries were sequenced on an Illumina NovaSeq using 2 x 150 bp paired-end reads. Turning to the authors' computational methods: With migec v1.2.7, reads were demultiplexed and then collapsed into UMI-guided consensus sequences. With mixcr v2.1.11, UMI consensuses were aligned to TRA and TRB V and J templates and assembled into clonotypes. Clonotypes were classified as expanded or contracted when called significant by both edgeR and NoisET, with noise models trained on biological replicates. For edgeR calls, the thresholds were a false discovery rate-adjusted p below 0.01 and a log2 fold-change of 1. PCA with hierarchical clustering of max-normalized trajectories of the 1000 most abundant clonotypes was used as exploratory dynamics analysis. Separately sequenced CD4+ and CD8+ repertoires were used to assign the CD4 or CD8 phenotype of responding clones. TCRdb reworked the public reads: Q25 trimming with fastp, MiXCR clone assembly, productive beta chains retained. Each CDR3 protein gets just one entry, which takes the most common genes and DNA from the rows behind it. The V and J calls and clone size come from TCRdb's table, not from the authors' own analysis. Here the sample has about 320,000 distinct CDR3 sequences; roughly an eighth occur a single time. Of the sample, roughly 23% is held by the ten largest clones.

Ficoll-Paque density gradient centrifugation was the method used to isolate PBMCs. Results and caveats for the whole study, not just this receptor: Contracting CD4+ clones were found mainly in CM and EM memory subsets, while CD8+ clones were enriched in EMRA. Some responding clones were detected in pre-infection memory, suggesting pre-existing cross-reactive memory T cells joined the SARS-CoV-2 response. Only a couple of mild cases were covered in the study, and larger cohorts including severe cases with pre-infection samples were considered necessary. Clones that contracted from day 15 to 85 showed balanced CD4/CD8 phenotypes, whereas a second wave of clones that expanded from day 15 to 37 leaned towards CD4+. Whether the second-wave clones peaking on day 37 were SARS-CoV-2 specific was not confirmed.

This clonotype was seen repeatedly, ten times or more. This receptor's antigen is unknown. No per-base quality is available; no much larger clone lies one base away. Input material: PBMCs or a T cell subset sorted from them (not recorded which). The source of this sequence is a man between 18 and 35 years old who had mild COVID-19 (a few samples of this study predate the infection). The sample titles of this study are shuffled in the database, so cell type and time point are left out; the donor was told from shared clones. The receptor chain draws on TRBV12-3 or TRBV12-4 and TRBJ2-7; a tentative D call is TRBD2 (7 bases match). The CDR3: CASSSRGGGGVAYEQYF. The DNA is TGTGCCAGCAGTTCCCGAGGCGGCGGGGGCGTCGCCTACGAGCAGTACTTC.